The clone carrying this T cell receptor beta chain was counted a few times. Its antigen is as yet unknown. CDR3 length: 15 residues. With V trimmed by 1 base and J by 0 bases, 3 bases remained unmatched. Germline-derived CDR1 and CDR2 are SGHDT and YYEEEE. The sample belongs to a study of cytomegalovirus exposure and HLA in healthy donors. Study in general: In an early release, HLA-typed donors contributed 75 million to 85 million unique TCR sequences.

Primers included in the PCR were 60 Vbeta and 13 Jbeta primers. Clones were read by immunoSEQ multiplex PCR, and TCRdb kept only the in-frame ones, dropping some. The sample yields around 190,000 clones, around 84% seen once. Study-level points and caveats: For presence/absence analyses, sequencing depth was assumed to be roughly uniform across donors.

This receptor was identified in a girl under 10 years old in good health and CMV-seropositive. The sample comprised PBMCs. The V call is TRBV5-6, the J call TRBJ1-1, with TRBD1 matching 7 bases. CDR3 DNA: TGTGCCAGCAGCTTGTCAGGGACAGTGAACACTGAAGCTTTCTTT. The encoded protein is CASSLSGTVNTEAFF.